These T cell receptor beta chains were read from a single sample in a study of T cell changes during pregnancy in multiple sclerosis. The assay was immunoSEQ multiplex PCR, and TCRdb's table has in-frame clones only and misses some. Found here are approximately 13,000 clones, approximately 88% of them singletons; the top ten hold roughly 8%. Sequencing used CD8+ T cells from peripheral blood mononuclear cells, obtained in the second trimester of pregnancy. These receptors all come from a female donor in good health, enrolled as a control in a pregnancy study. CDR3s include the opening cysteine and the closing phenylalanine or tryptophan. D genes are given only for firm matches. Rows give clone size only sometimes, using once, few, many, or a class for an expanded clone.

cdr3_nt: TGTGCCACCAGCAGAGGAACAGGTACTGGAAACACCATATATTTT
cdr3_aa: CATSRGTGTGNTIYF
v_call: TRBV15
j_call: TRBJ1-3
d_call: .
clone_size: .

cdr3_nt: TGTGCCAGCAGCTTAGGAACGGGGGGGAGCCAGTCCTACGAGCAGTACTTC
cdr3_aa: CASSLGTGGSQSYEQYF
v_call: TRBV11-2
j_call: TRBJ2-7
d_call: TRBD2
clone_size: .

cdr3_nt: TGTGCCAGCAGCTTAGGGGGCGGGGCAGCCTATGGCTACACCTTC
cdr3_aa: CASSLGGGAAYGYTF
v_call: TRBV7-9
j_call: TRBJ1-2
d_call: .
clone_size: .

cdr3_nt: TGCGCCAGCAGCAGGGGGACTAGCGTTGAGACCCAGTACTTC
cdr3_aa: CASSRGTSVETQYF
v_call: TRBV4-1
j_call: TRBJ2-5
d_call: TRBD2
clone_size: .

cdr3_nt: TGTGCCAGTAGTACTGTAGTGTACACTGAAGCTTTCTTT
cdr3_aa: CASSTVVYTEAFF
v_call: TRBV19
j_call: TRBJ1-1
d_call: .
clone_size: .

cdr3_nt: TGTGCCACCAGCACCGCCTCCTCGGGGTGGGTTAATGAAAAACTGTTTTTT
cdr3_aa: CATSTASSGWVNEKLFF
v_call: TRBV15
j_call: TRBJ1-4
d_call: .
clone_size: .

cdr3_nt: TGCAGCGTTGGAGGAGGACAGGGGTTCGATGAGCAGTTCTTC
cdr3_aa: CSVGGGQGFDEQFF
v_call: TRBV29-1
j_call: TRBJ2-1
d_call: TRBD1
clone_size: .

cdr3_nt: TGTGCCAGCAGTTTAGGACAGGTTCTCGAGCAGTACTTC
cdr3_aa: CASSLGQVLEQYF
v_call: TRBV28
j_call: TRBJ2-7
d_call: TRBD1
clone_size: .

cdr3_nt: TGTGCCAGCAGTCCTACAGGAAGCTACGAGCAGTACTTC
cdr3_aa: CASSPTGSYEQYF
v_call: TRBV27
j_call: TRBJ2-7
d_call: .
clone_size: .

cdr3_nt: TGTGCCAGCAGTTACGGGGGGGCTAGCACCGATGAGCAGTTCTTC
cdr3_aa: CASSYGGASTDEQFF
v_call: TRBV6-5
j_call: TRBJ2-1
d_call: .
clone_size: .

cdr3_nt: TGTGCCACCAGCAGGAAAGGGGGAGGCAATCAGCCCCAGCATTTT
cdr3_aa: CATSRKGGGNQPQHF
v_call: TRBV15
j_call: TRBJ1-5
d_call: .
clone_size: .

cdr3_nt: TGTGCCAGCAGCCAAGACCACAGGAATCCGATCTACGAGCAGTACTTC
cdr3_aa: CASSQDHRNPIYEQYF
v_call: TRBV14
j_call: TRBJ2-7
d_call: .
clone_size: .

cdr3_nt: TGCGCCAGCAGCACGTTCGGAGTCGGGGTCACTCAAAGCTCCTACGAGCAGTACTTC
cdr3_aa: CASSTFGVGVTQSSYEQYF
v_call: TRBV5-1
j_call: TRBJ2-7
d_call: .
clone_size: once

cdr3_nt: TGCGCCAGCAGCCAAGCACAGGGCTCCTACGAGCAGTACTTC
cdr3_aa: CASSQAQGSYEQYF
v_call: TRBV4-3
j_call: TRBJ2-7
d_call: .
clone_size: .

cdr3_nt: TGTGCCAGCAGCTTAGGACAGGGGATCTACGAGCAGTACTTC
cdr3_aa: CASSLGQGIYEQYF
v_call: TRBV5-6
j_call: TRBJ2-7
d_call: TRBD1
clone_size: .

cdr3_nt: TGTGCCAGCAGCTACCTCCGGACAGGGGGGAACGTTAAGCAGTACTTC
cdr3_aa: CASSYLRTGGNVKQYF
v_call: TRBV7-9
j_call: TRBJ2-7
d_call: TRBD1
clone_size: few

cdr3_nt: TGCAGCGTTGTGACAGGGGTGAATGAGCAGTTCTTC
cdr3_aa: CSVVTGVNEQFF
v_call: TRBV29-1
j_call: TRBJ2-1
d_call: TRBD1
clone_size: .

cdr3_nt: TGTGCCAGCAGCCGTGACGGGGGGGCCTGGGGCACCGGGGAGCTGTTTTTT
cdr3_aa: CASSRDGGAWGTGELFF
v_call: TRBV7-9
j_call: TRBJ2-2
d_call: TRBD2
clone_size: .

cdr3_nt: TGTGCCAGCAGCCAGGGGGGTCATAACGGGATGGATAATGAGCAGTTCTTC
cdr3_aa: CASSQGGHNGMDNEQFF
v_call: TRBV4-2
j_call: TRBJ2-1
d_call: .
clone_size: .

cdr3_nt: TGCGCCAGCAGCTTGTCTTTTGATGGCGGATTCTCCTACAATGAGCAGTTCTTC
cdr3_aa: CASSLSFDGGFSYNEQFF
v_call: TRBV5-1
j_call: TRBJ2-1
d_call: .
clone_size: .

cdr3_nt: TGTGCCAGCAGCTTAGGGGGCAAAGTAAACACAGATACGCAGTATTTT
cdr3_aa: CASSLGGKVNTDTQYF
v_call: TRBV13
j_call: TRBJ2-3
d_call: .
clone_size: .

cdr3_nt: TGTGCCAGCAGCTCCGAGGGTACTGAAGCTTTCTTT
cdr3_aa: CASSSEGTEAFF
v_call: TRBV7-6
j_call: TRBJ1-1
d_call: .
clone_size: .

cdr3_nt: TGTGCCAGCAGCCAAGACGAGGGACTAGCAAGTGGCGAGCAGTACTTC
cdr3_aa: CASSQDEGLASGEQYF
v_call: TRBV5-8
j_call: TRBJ2-7
d_call: TRBD2
clone_size: .

cdr3_nt: TGTGCCAGCAGTTTCGGGACAGATTATTCACCCCTCCACTTT
cdr3_aa: CASSFGTDYSPLHF
v_call: TRBV27
j_call: TRBJ1-6
d_call: TRBD1
clone_size: .

cdr3_nt: TGTGCCAGCAGTGAAGGAGTTGCGGCCTACGAGCAGTACTTC
cdr3_aa: CASSEGVAAYEQYF
v_call: TRBV2
j_call: TRBJ2-7
d_call: .
clone_size: once

cdr3_nt: TGTGCCAGCAGTGAGGTTCTAGGGACTAGCGGGAGCGAGGATGAGCAGTTCTTC
cdr3_aa: CASSEVLGTSGSEDEQFF
v_call: TRBV2
j_call: TRBJ2-1
d_call: TRBD2
clone_size: .

cdr3_nt: TGTGCCAGCAGCGTAGAGGCAGGGAACTATGGCTACACCTTC
cdr3_aa: CASSVEAGNYGYTF
v_call: TRBV9
j_call: TRBJ1-2
d_call: .
clone_size: .

cdr3_nt: TGTGCCAGCAGTTACTCGAACGGGTACCAAGAGACCCAGTACTTC
cdr3_aa: CASSYSNGYQETQYF
v_call: TRBV6-5
j_call: TRBJ2-5
d_call: .
clone_size: .

cdr3_nt: TGTGCCAGCAGCTTACGCGCGAGCGGGAGGGTCAATGAGCAGTTCTTC
cdr3_aa: CASSLRASGRVNEQFF
v_call: TRBV7-8
j_call: TRBJ2-1
d_call: TRBD2
clone_size: .

cdr3_nt: TGTGCCAGCAGCTGGTCCGGGTCTGAAGCTTTCTTT
cdr3_aa: CASSWSGSEAFF
v_call: TRBV7-9
j_call: TRBJ1-1
d_call: .
clone_size: .

cdr3_nt: TGTGCCAGCAGCCCCCGACAGGGGCCGAACACTGAAGCTTTCTTT
cdr3_aa: CASSPRQGPNTEAFF
v_call: TRBV7-9
j_call: TRBJ1-1
d_call: TRBD1
clone_size: .

cdr3_nt: TGTGCCAGTAGTATTGGCGGGGGCTTTGGTGAAAAACTGTTTTTT
cdr3_aa: CASSIGGGFGEKLFF
v_call: TRBV19
j_call: TRBJ1-4
d_call: .
clone_size: .

cdr3_nt: TGTGCCAGCAGCTTAATGGGGGGATACGAGCAGTACTTC
cdr3_aa: CASSLMGGYEQYF
v_call: TRBV7-6
j_call: TRBJ2-7
d_call: .
clone_size: .

cdr3_nt: TGTGCCAGCAGCTTGGATACAGGTTACGAGCAGTACTTC
cdr3_aa: CASSLDTGYEQYF
v_call: TRBV5-6
j_call: TRBJ2-7
d_call: .
clone_size: .

cdr3_nt: TGTGCCAGTAGTGCCCCGACAGGGGTGGACGGGGAGCTGTTTTTT
cdr3_aa: CASSAPTGVDGELFF
v_call: TRBV19
j_call: TRBJ2-2
d_call: TRBD1
clone_size: .

cdr3_nt: TGTGCCAGCAGTTACCAGACAGGGGGGGGTGAGACCCAGTACTTC
cdr3_aa: CASSYQTGGGETQYF
v_call: TRBV6-5
j_call: TRBJ2-5
d_call: TRBD1
clone_size: .

cdr3_nt: TGTGCCAGCAGTCAGAGCAGGATAAACATTCAGTACTTC
cdr3_aa: CASSQSRINIQYF
v_call: TRBV7-9
j_call: TRBJ2-4
d_call: .
clone_size: .

cdr3_nt: TGTGCCAGCAGCCAAGAAGTTGCCGGGGGCACAGATACGCAGTATTTT
cdr3_aa: CASSQEVAGGTDTQYF
v_call: TRBV4-2
j_call: TRBJ2-3
d_call: .
clone_size: .

cdr3_nt: TGTGCCAGCAGCGTCCCGGGGGGCTCGGGTGGCTACACCTTC
cdr3_aa: CASSVPGGSGGYTF
v_call: TRBV7-9
j_call: TRBJ1-2
d_call: .
clone_size: .

cdr3_nt: TGTGCCAGCAGCGTGAACGTAGGCTCGGGACTAGCGGAAACAGATACGCAGTATTTT
cdr3_aa: CASSVNVGSGLAETDTQYF
v_call: TRBV9
j_call: TRBJ2-3
d_call: TRBD2
clone_size: .

cdr3_nt: TGCAGCGTTGTGGGGGGAGAGGCATCCTACGAGCAGTACTTC
cdr3_aa: CSVVGGEASYEQYF
v_call: TRBV29-1
j_call: TRBJ2-7
d_call: .
clone_size: .

cdr3_nt: TGTGCCAGCGGTACACCAGGGACCAGCGGGTATAATTCACCCCTCCACTTT
cdr3_aa: CASGTPGTSGYNSPLHF
v_call: TRBV9
j_call: TRBJ1-6
d_call: .
clone_size: .

cdr3_nt: TGTGCCAGCAGCCCAGGGCTCAATTCACCCCTCCACTTT
cdr3_aa: CASSPGLNSPLHF
v_call: TRBV7-3
j_call: TRBJ1-6
d_call: .
clone_size: .

cdr3_nt: TGTGCCAGTAGTCCCTCAGAGGGGGACACCCGGGGCTACACCTTC
cdr3_aa: CASSPSEGDTRGYTF
v_call: TRBV19
j_call: TRBJ1-2
d_call: .
clone_size: .

cdr3_nt: TGTGCCAGCAGCTTAGAGGGGACCAGGGGGCGAGAGACCCAGTACTTC
cdr3_aa: CASSLEGTRGRETQYF
v_call: TRBV7-9
j_call: TRBJ2-5
d_call: TRBD1
clone_size: .

cdr3_nt: TGCAGCGTGGAAGGGACTAGCGGGGGGGGGAACACCGGGGAGCTGTTTTTT
cdr3_aa: CSVEGTSGGGNTGELFF
v_call: TRBV29-1
j_call: TRBJ2-2
d_call: TRBD2
clone_size: .

cdr3_nt: TGTGCCAGCAGCTTAGTGGGACTAGAGGAGACCCAGTACTTC
cdr3_aa: CASSLVGLEETQYF
v_call: TRBV7-2
j_call: TRBJ2-5
d_call: TRBD2
clone_size: .

cdr3_nt: TGTGCCAGCAGTTACTCGGGCGGGGGTACCGGGGAGCTGTTTTTT
cdr3_aa: CASSYSGGGTGELFF
v_call: TRBV6-5
j_call: TRBJ2-2
d_call: TRBD2
clone_size: .

cdr3_nt: TGTGCCAGCAGTGAGGCGGGGGGTAGCACAGATACGCAGTATTTT
cdr3_aa: CASSEAGGSTDTQYF
v_call: TRBV6-4
j_call: TRBJ2-3
d_call: TRBD2
clone_size: .